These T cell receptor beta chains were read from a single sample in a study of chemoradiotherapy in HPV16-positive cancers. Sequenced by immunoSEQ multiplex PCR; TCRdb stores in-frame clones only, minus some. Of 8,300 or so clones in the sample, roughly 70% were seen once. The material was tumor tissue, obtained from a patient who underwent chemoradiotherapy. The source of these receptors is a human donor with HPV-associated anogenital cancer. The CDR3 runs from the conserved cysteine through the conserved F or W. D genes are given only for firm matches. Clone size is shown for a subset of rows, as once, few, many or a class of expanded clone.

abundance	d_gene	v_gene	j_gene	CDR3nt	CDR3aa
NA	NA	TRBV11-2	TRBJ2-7	TGTGCCAGCAGCTTAGCTGTTGGTTCCTACGAGCAGTACTTC	CASSLAVGSYEQYF
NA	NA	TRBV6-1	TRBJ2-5	TGTGCCACCCGGCAGGCAGGACCGGCGACCCAGTACTTC	CATRQAGPATQYF
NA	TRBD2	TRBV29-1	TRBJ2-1	TGCAGCGTTGAGGAACTAGCGGGGAACAATGAGCAGTTCTTC	CSVEELAGNNEQFF
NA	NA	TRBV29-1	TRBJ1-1	TGCAGCGCTCAGAACACTGAAGCTTTCTTT	CSAQNTEAFF
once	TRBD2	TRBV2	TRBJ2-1	TGTGCCAGCAATTGGGGGGGGGACAATGAGCAGTTCTTC	CASNWGGDNEQFF
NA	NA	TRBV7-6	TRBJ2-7	TGTGCCAGCAGCTCACTAACCTACGAGCAGTACTTC	CASSSLTYEQYF
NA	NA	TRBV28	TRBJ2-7	TGTGCCAGCTCGAAGGCCGGATTCTACGAGCAGTACTTC	CASSKAGFYEQYF
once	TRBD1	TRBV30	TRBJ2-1	TGTGCCTGGAGGCCGGGACAGGGAGGAAGGGGGCAGTTCTTC	CAWRPGQGGRGQFF
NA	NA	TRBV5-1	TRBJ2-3	TGCGCCAGCACCTCGGCCGGGTATTCGGCAGATACGCAGTATTTT	CASTSAGYSADTQYF
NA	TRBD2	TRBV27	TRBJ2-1	TGTGCCAGCAGTTCCCTCCGGCGGGGGATAGTCAATGAGCAGTTCTTC	CASSSLRRGIVNEQFF
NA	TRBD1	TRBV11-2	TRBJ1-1	TGTGCCAGCAGCCCACAGGGGGGTTTTGAAGCTTTCTTT	CASSPQGGFEAFF
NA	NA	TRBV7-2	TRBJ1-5	TGTGCCAGCAGCTTTTACGGGCAGCCCCAGCATTTT	CASSFYGQPQHF
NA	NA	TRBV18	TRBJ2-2	TGTGCCAGCTCACCGGGGGGACCAACGACTACCGGGGAGCTGTTTTTT	CASSPGGPTTTGELFF
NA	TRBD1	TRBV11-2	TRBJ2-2	TGTGCCAGCAGCTTAGGCCATCAGGGGGCGGGCACCGGGGAGCTGTTTTTT	CASSLGHQGAGTGELFF
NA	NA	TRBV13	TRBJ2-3	TGTGCCAGCAGCTTAGACAGTCAAGATACGCAGTATTTT	CASSLDSQDTQYF
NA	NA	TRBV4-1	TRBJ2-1	TGCGCCAGCAGCCAAGAACCCAACAACAATGAGCAGTTCTTC	CASSQEPNNNEQFF
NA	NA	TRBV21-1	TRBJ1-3	TGTGCCAGCAGCAAAGTTCAGGGCTCCAACACCATATATTTT	CASSKVQGSNTIYF
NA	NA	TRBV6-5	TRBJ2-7	TGTGCCAGCAGTCCACGTCCCGGGACATTATACGAGCAGTACTTC	CASSPRPGTLYEQYF
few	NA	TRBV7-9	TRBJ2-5	TGTGCCAGCAGCCCAGATCCCGGACGGCAAGAGACCCAGTACTTC	CASSPDPGRQETQYF
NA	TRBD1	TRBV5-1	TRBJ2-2	TGCGCCAGCAGCTTGTGGGACAGGACTAACACCGGGGAGCTGTTTTTT	CASSLWDRTNTGELFF
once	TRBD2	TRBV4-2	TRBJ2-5	TGTGCCAGCAGCCAAGAGTGGCGGGGGGGGGTCGGGCAAGAGACCCAGTACTTC	CASSQEWRGGVGQETQYF
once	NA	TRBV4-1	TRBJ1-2	TGCGCCAGCAGCCAAGTCGTAAGGCGGGCGATCTTCGGTGGCTACACCTTC	CASSQVVRRAIFGGYTF
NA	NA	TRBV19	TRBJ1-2	TGTGCCAGTAATACCGGCGGATCCTATGGCTACACCTTC	CASNTGGSYGYTF
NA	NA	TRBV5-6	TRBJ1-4	TGTGCCAGCAGCTTGCGTCAGGGTGGAAGTGAAAAACTGTTTTTT	CASSLRQGGSEKLFF
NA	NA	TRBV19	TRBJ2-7	TGTGCCAGTAGTTTCCGGGGCAGCTCCTACGAGCAGTACTTC	CASSFRGSSYEQYF
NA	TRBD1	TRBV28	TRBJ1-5	TGTGCCAGCAGTGCGGACAGGGGCCAGCCCCAGCATTTT	CASSADRGQPQHF
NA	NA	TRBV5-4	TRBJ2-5	TGTGCCAGCAGCTTGAGAACCTACCAAGAGACCCAGTACTTC	CASSLRTYQETQYF
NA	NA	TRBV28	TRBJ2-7	TGTGCCAGCAGTGGGTCGACAGGAGGCCCCTACGAGCAGTACTTC	CASSGSTGGPYEQYF
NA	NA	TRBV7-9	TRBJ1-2	TGTGCCAGCAGCTTAACGGCAGGGGCTAATAATGGCTACACCTTC	CASSLTAGANNGYTF
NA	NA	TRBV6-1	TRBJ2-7	TGTGCCAGCAGTGGAGCAAGCACCTACGAGCAGTACTTC	CASSGASTYEQYF
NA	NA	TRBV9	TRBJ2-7	TGTGCCAGCAGCGTAGCCGGGGTGGGCTACGAGCAGTACTTC	CASSVAGVGYEQYF
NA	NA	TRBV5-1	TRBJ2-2	TGCGCCAGCAGCTTGGTATCCGGGACGGACACCGGGGAGCTGTTTTTT	CASSLVSGTDTGELFF
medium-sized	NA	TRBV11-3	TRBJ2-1	TGTGCCAGCAGCTTAACTGAGCGGTTTAATGAGCAGTTCTTC	CASSLTERFNEQFF
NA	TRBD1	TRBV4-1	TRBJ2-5	TGCGCCAGCAGCCTTCAACCGGACAGGGGCGAGACCCAGTACTTC	CASSLQPDRGETQYF
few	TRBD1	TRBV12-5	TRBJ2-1	TGTGCTAGTGATGACAGGGGGAAGAGTGCATATCCCCTAGGCTCCTACAATGAGCAGTTCTTC	CASDDRGKSAYPLGSYNEQFF
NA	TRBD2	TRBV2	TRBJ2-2	TGTGCCAGCAGTTACGAAAGGACTAGCGGGAGGGCGAACACCGGGGAGCTGTTTTTT	CASSYERTSGRANTGELFF
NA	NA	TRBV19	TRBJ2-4	TGTGCCAGTAGTATAGCGAGTGCCAAAAACATTCAGTACTTC	CASSIASAKNIQYF
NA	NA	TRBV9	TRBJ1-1	TGTGCCAGCAGCGTAGAAGGGGGAACTGAAGCTTTCTTT	CASSVEGGTEAFF
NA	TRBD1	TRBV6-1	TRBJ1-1	TGTGCCAGCAGTGGGGGACAGAGCGACACTGAAGCTTTCTTT	CASSGGQSDTEAFF
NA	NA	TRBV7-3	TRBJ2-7	TGTGCCAGCAGCTTAGGTTCTAGCGCCTCCTACGAGCAGTACTTC	CASSLGSSASYEQYF
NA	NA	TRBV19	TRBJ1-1	TGTGCCAGTAGTATCGAGGAGACAACCCGTGAAGCTTTCTTT	CASSIEETTREAFF
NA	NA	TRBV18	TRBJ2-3	TGTGCCAGCTCACCCGTGGGGGGGCCCTCGTCAGATACGCAGTATTTT	CASSPVGGPSSDTQYF
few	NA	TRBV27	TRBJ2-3	TGTGCCAGCAGTTCCCAGGTGTGGGATACGCAGTATTTT	CASSSQVWDTQYF
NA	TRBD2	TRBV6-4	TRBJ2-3	TGTGCCAGCAGTTTTACCAGCGGGGCTAGCACAGATACGCAGTATTTT	CASSFTSGASTDTQYF
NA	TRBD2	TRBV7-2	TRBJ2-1	TGTGCCAGCAGCCTTGGGACTACCTCCTACAATGAGCAGTTCTTC	CASSLGTTSYNEQFF
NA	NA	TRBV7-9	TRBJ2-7	TGTGCCAGCAGCTTGGGAGCAGGGTCCGAGCAGTACTTC	CASSLGAGSEQYF